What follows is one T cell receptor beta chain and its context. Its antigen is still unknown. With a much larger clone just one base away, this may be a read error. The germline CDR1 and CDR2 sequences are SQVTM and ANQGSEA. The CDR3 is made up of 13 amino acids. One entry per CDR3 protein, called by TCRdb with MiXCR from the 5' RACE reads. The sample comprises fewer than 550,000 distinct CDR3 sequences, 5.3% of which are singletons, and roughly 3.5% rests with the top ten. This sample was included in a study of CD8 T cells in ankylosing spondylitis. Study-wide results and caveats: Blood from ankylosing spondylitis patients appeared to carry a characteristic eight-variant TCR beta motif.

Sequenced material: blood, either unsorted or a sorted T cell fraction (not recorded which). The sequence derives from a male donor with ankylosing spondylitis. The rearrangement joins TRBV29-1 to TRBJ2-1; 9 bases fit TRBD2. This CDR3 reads CSVSRLADNEQLF. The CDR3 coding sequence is TGCAGCGTGTCCAGACTAGCGGACAATGAGCAGCTCTTC.